Listed here are 18 T cell receptor beta chains from one sample, sequenced in a study of T cell responses to AZD1222 COVID-19 vaccine. The protocol was immunoSEQ multiplex PCR, while the TCRdb copy is restricted to in-frame clones and leaves out a portion. The repertoire holds some 82,000 clones, with 90% as singletons. The specimen comprised peripheral blood, sampled on day 0 of AZD1222 vaccination. Receptors originate from an adult in good health.

The rearrangement joins TRBV6-5 to TRBJ1-4; D is unresolved. Trimming pared 2 bases from V and 4 bases from J, leaving 5 bases between. CDR3 size: 13 residues. Looked up from germline, CDR1 is MNHEY and CDR2 is SVGAGI. The CDR3 DNA reads as TGTGCCAGCAGTTACACCCTTAATGAAAAACTGTTTTTT. It codes for CASSYTLNEKLFF.

This clone was seen only a few times. CDR3 in DNA: TGTGCCAGCAGCCCCCAACCGGGCTCCTATGGCTACACCTTC. This gives the protein CASSPQPGSYGYTF. The V and J genes are TRBV7-2 and TRBJ1-2, with no clear D. The CDR3 runs to 14 residues. V was pared by 5 bases and J by 4 bases, with 14 bases between. Germline loops: CDR1 SGHTA, CDR2 FQGNSA. The whole variable domain, filled in from reference TRBV7-2 and TRBJ1-2, reads GAGVSQSPSNKVTEKGKDVELRCDPISGHTALYWYRQSLGQGLEFLIYFQGNSAPDKSGLPSDRFSAERTGGSVSTLTIQRTQQEDSAVYLCASSPQPGSYGYTFGSGTRLTVV.

The chain recombines TRBV7-3 with TRBJ1-1; 10 bases are a match to TRBD1. The germline V gene encodes CDR1 SGHTA and CDR2 FQGTGA. The CDR3 is 14 amino acids. V shed 5 bases and J 3 bases; nucleotides not matched to a gene: 3. CDR3 bases: TGTGCCAGCAGCCCCGGGACAGGGGACACTGAAGCTTTCTTT. It is translated as CASSPGTGDTEAFF.

The rearrangement uses TRBV5-1 and TRBJ1-2, with TRBD1 as a possible D gene (6 bases). The V gene lost 0 bases and the J gene lost 0 bases, with 15 bases spanning the gap. This CDR3 comprises 17 residues. Germline assignment: CDR1 SGHRS and CDR2 YFSETQ. The CDR3 DNA follows: TGCGCCAGCAGCTTGGCCCCAGGGGCCGAACCTAACTATGGCTACACCTTC. Encoded protein: CASSLAPGAEPNYGYTF.

The DNA of the CDR3 is TGTGCCAGTAGTATGTCCCCGGGGGCAGGAGAAAAACTGTTTTTT. Translated, it gives CASSMSPGAGEKLFF. The chain couples TRBV19 to TRBJ1-4; the D gene is possibly TRBD1 (6 bases). The CDR3 is 15 residues long. Looked up from germline, CDR1 is LNHDA and CDR2 is SQIVND (reference sequence). Deletions cut 3 bases from V and 8 bases from J, with 16 bases between.

This clone was counted between two and nine times. The chain has TRBV6-4 and TRBJ1-6, with D hard to call. Germline CDR1 is MRHNA and CDR2 is SNTAGT. The CDR3 has 13 amino acids. Trimming left V 2 bases short and J 5 bases short, with 4 bases between. The CDR3, as DNA: TGTGCCAGCAGTGACAGGGATAATTCACCCCTCCACTTT. This translates into CASSDRDNSPLHF.

CDR3 in amino acids: CASSPQRGGGNQPQHF. CDR3 DNA sequence: TGTGCCAGCTCACCACAACGGGGGGGAGGCAATCAGCCCCAGCATTTT. The rearrangement joins TRBV18 to TRBJ1-5, with D possibly TRBD1 on 5 matching bases. There are 16 residues in the CDR3. Germline V CDR1 and CDR2: KGHSH, LQKENI. V lost 1 base and J 2 bases, leaving 12 bases between the germline ends.

V is TRBV7-8 and J is TRBJ2-7; 7 nucleotides agree with TRBD1. The CDR3 is made up of 16 amino acids. Trimming removed 7 bases from V and 0 bases from J; junction bases left unmatched: 12. In germline, CDR1 is SGHVS, CDR2 FQNEAQ. The CDR3: CASTPKRNRGSYEQYF. CDR3 bases: TGTGCCAGCACCCCCAAGAGGAACAGGGGCTCCTACGAGCAGTACTTC.

The chain links TRBV4-2 to TRBJ1-2; D is uncertain. Germline V gene data show CDR1 as LGHNA and CDR2 as YNFKEQ. Deletions cut 0 bases from V and 4 bases from J, with 15 bases between. The CDR3 length is 16 residues. CDR3 sequence (DNA): TGTGCCAGCAGCCAAGAATCCTTGGCGGGCGCCTATGGCTACACCTTC. It translates to CASSQESLAGAYGYTF.

A note on this clone: This same CDR3 is encoded by further DNA sequences in the sample. The chain employs TRBV25-1 and TRBJ1-1; D gene uncertain. V lost 4 bases and J 0 bases, leaving 6 bases between the germline ends. The length of the CDR3 is 13 residues. Germline V gene lookup returns CDR1 MGHDK and CDR2 SYGVNS. The CDR3 here is CASSGTVNTEAFF. In DNA form, the CDR3 reads TGTGCCAGCAGTGGAACAGTGAACACTGAAGCTTTCTTT.

This chain connects TRBV5-1 to TRBJ1-2; 7 bases fit TRBD1. The V gene's germline CDR1 is SGHRS and CDR2 YFSETQ. The CDR3 has 15 residues. J gave up 3 bases and V 4 bases, and 9 bases lay outside the gene matches. The CDR3 DNA sequence: TGCGCCAGCAGCCCCAGACAGGGATATGACTATGGCTACACCTTC. Protein sequence: CASSPRQGYDYGYTF.

The rearrangement links TRBV15 to TRBJ1-1, with 8 bases that match TRBD1. Germline trimming cut 6 bases from V and 1 base from J; bases unmatched to any gene: 7. The CDR3 loop spans 15 amino acids. CDR1 is LNHNV and CDR2 is YYDKDF in the germline V gene (reference sequence). CDR3 in amino acids: CATSSGGARNTEAFF. The CDR3 bases are TGTGCCACCAGTTCAGGGGGCGCTAGGAACACTGAAGCTTTCTTT.

V gene TRBV6-1 combines with J gene TRBJ2-4; a possible D gene is TRBD2 (5 bases). This CDR3 is 16 amino acids long. The V gene lost 1 base and the J gene lost 0 bases, with 10 bases spanning the gap. The germline V gene has CDR1 MNHNS and CDR2 SASEGT. CDR3 coding DNA: TGTGCCAGCAGTGAAGGAGGGTTCGTAGCCAAAAACATTCAGTACTTC. This codes for CASSEGGFVAKNIQYF.

V and J are TRBV12-3 or TRBV12-4 and TRBJ1-1; 9 bases line up with TRBD1. The ends lost 5 bases at V and 5 bases at J; junction bases unmatched: 3. This CDR3 has 13 amino acids. This CDR3 reads CASSDDRGTEAFF. DNA for the CDR3: TGTGCCAGCAGTGACGACAGGGGGACTGAAGCTTTCTTT.

V usage is TRBV28 and J usage is TRBJ1-4, with 7 bases matching TRBD1. The CDR3 spans 14 residues. The junction had 8 bases not matched to a gene; V was cut back by 3 bases and J by 10 bases. The germline gives CDR1 MDHEN, CDR2 SYDVKM. The CDR3 DNA reads TGTGCCAGCAGTTTTCCCCGGGACAGTGGAAAACTGTTTTTT. Amino acids: CASSFPRDSGKLFF.

This clone has just a few counts. Other nucleotide sequences from this sample produce the same CDR3. The chain couples TRBV10-3 to TRBJ1-1; no definite D call. This CDR3 region has 12 residues. CDR1 is ENHRY, CDR2 SYGVKD, per germline. V lost 3 bases to trimming and J lost 1 base, with 3 bases between them. The CDR3 DNA sequence: TGTGCCATCAGTGAAGGGAACACTGAAGCTTTCTTT. Protein product: CAISEGNTEAFF.

CDR3 bases: TGCGCCAGCAGTTCCGGGACAGGGGGCCTTCAGCCCCAGCATTTT. Translated: CASSSGTGGLQPQHF. The V call is TRBV10-2, the J call TRBJ1-5; 12 bases agree with TRBD1. The CDR3 loop spans 15 amino acids. Germline V lookup: CDR1 WSHSY, CDR2 SAAADI. Unmatched junction bases numbered 5, after V lost 5 bases and J lost 6 bases.

The chain carries TRBV2 and TRBJ1-3; no clear D gene. The V and J ends lost 6 bases and 3 bases respectively, with 9 bases between them. CDR1 and CDR2 (germline): SNHLY, FYNNEI. This CDR3 spans 13 amino acids. The CDR3 here is CASSMEVGNTIYF. DNA of the CDR3: TGTGCCAGCAGCATGGAGGTTGGAAACACCATATATTTT.